The 17 T cell receptor beta chains below were found in one sample sequenced in a study of shared clonotypes between healthy human individuals. The data were produced by immunoSEQ multiplex PCR, yet TCRdb's version contains in-frame clones alone and is incomplete. This table holds around 510,000 clones, roughly 95% found once. The sequenced sample was naive CD4+ T cells sorted from blood. Described subset: CD45RA+ positively selected. The origin of the receptors is a woman younger than 45 in good health.

The chain recombines TRBV11-2 with TRBJ2-7; D may match TRBD1 or TRBD2 (5 bases each). Germline CDR1 SGHAT, CDR2 FQNNGV. The CDR3 runs 17 residues. Between the trimmed V and J ends, which lost 7 bases and 6 bases, there was a span of 28 bases. This CDR3 reads CASTQGVLGRRVREQYF. The DNA of the CDR3 is TGTGCCAGCACCCAAGGTGTATTGGGACGGAGAGTTCGCGAGCAGTACTTC.

This chain joins TRBV5-4 and TRBJ2-7; 14 nucleotides match TRBD2. The ends lost 4 bases at V and 2 bases at J; junction bases unmatched: 11. CDR3 length equals 18 residues. In germline, CDR1 is SGHNT, CDR2 YYREEE (reference sequence). This CDR3 reads CASSPMTSGRAFTYEQYF. The CDR3 DNA reads as TGTGCCAGCAGCCCCATGACTAGCGGGAGGGCCTTTACCTACGAGCAGTACTTC.

As to this clone: At one of its ends the junction is not consistent with the germline gene, which may arise from a read error. This chain links TRBV19 with TRBJ2-1; the match to TRBD2 covers 11 bases. There are 14 residues in the CDR3. Germline CDR1 reads LNHDA; CDR2 reads SQIVND (reference sequence). The CDR3, as DNA: TGTGCCAGTAGAGGTAGCGGGAGGGCCAATGGGCAGTTCTTC. It encodes CASRGSGRANGQFF.

V gene TRBV28 combines with J gene TRBJ2-7; perhaps TRBD1 as D (8 bases). This CDR3 is 16 amino acids long. The germline gives CDR1 MDHEN, CDR2 SYDVKM. V shed 3 bases and J shed 0 bases, with 15 bases lying between them. The CDR3 nucleotides are TGTGCCAGCAGTTTCCTGACAGGGGAGGGCTCCTACGAGCAGTACTTC. The encoded protein is CASSFLTGEGSYEQYF.

The sample holds one count of this clone. The CDR3 DNA reads TGTGCCAGCTCACCACGAAGAAGTGAGGTAGATACGCAGTATTTT. Translation: CASSPRRSEVDTQYF. The chain carries TRBV18 and TRBJ2-3, with D unclear. Trimming removed 1 base from V and 5 bases from J, with 13 bases in between. Germline V gene sequence: CDR1 KGHSH, CDR2 LQKENI. The CDR3 is made up of 15 amino acids.

The genes are TRBV5-8 and TRBJ1-5; TRBD1 is a possible D gene (5 bases). Germline V gene data show CDR1 as SGHTS and CDR2 as YDEGEE. Trimming pared 3 bases from V and 6 bases from J, leaving 13 bases between. CDR3 length equals 14 residues. The CDR3 sequence is CASSSRDWGQPQHF. Written as DNA, the CDR3 is TGTGCCAGCAGCTCACGGGACTGGGGTCAGCCCCAGCATTTT. The full variable domain, in which reference TRBV5-8 and TRBJ1-5 provide the parts outside the CDR3, is EAGVTQSPTHLIKTRGQQATLRCSPISGHTSVYWYQQALGLGLQFLLWYDEGEERNRGNFPPRFSGRQFPNYSSELNVNALELEDSALYLCASSSRDWGQPQHFGDGTRLSIL.

This rearrangement joins TRBV19 to TRBJ2-7, with TRBD1 matching over 12 bases. Trimming cost V 3 bases and J 6 bases; bases outside gene matches: 9. Germline-derived CDR1 and CDR2 are LNHDA and SQIVND (reference sequence). This CDR3 is built from 16 residues. Here the CDR3 DNA reads TGTGCCAGTAGTATGGGACAGGGGGCGGTCTTCGGCGAGCAGTACTTC. Its translation: CASSMGQGAVFGEQYF.

The J gene is TRBJ2-1, the V gene TRBV7-8; 10 positions agree with TRBD2. CDR3 length: 18 amino acids. Germline assignment: CDR1 SGHVS and CDR2 FQNEAQ. J lost 3 bases, V lost 2 bases, and 10 bases had no gene match. The CDR3 reads CASSLSLAGETNYNEQFF. The CDR3 DNA is TGTGCCAGCAGCTTAAGTCTAGCGGGAGAAACAAACTACAATGAGCAGTTCTTC. Full variable domain (missing parts from reference TRBV7-8 and TRBJ2-1): GAGVSQSPRYKVAKRGQDVALRCDPISGHVSLFWYQQALGQGPEFLTYFQNEAQLDKSGLPSDRFFAERPEGSVSTLKIQRTQQEDSAVYLCASSLSLAGETNYNEQFFGPGTRLTVL.

This rearrangement joins TRBV28 to TRBJ1-6; D gene ambiguous. With 2 bases removed from V and 6 bases from J, the gap between germline ends came to 5 bases. The CDR3 contains 13 residues. Germline V gene sequence: CDR1 MDHEN, CDR2 SYDVKM. CDR3 residues: CASSLDTNSPLHF. CDR3 nucleotide sequence: TGTGCCAGCAGTTTAGACACTAATTCACCCCTCCACTTT. The full variable domain, its missing parts supplied by reference TRBV28 and TRBJ1-6, is DVKVTQSSRYLVKRTGEKVFLECVQDMDHENMFWYRQDPGLGLRLIYFSYDVKMKEKGDIPEGYSVSREKKERFSLILESASTNQTSMYLCASSLDTNSPLHFGNGTRLTVT.

The chain couples TRBV19 to TRBJ1-1, with a weak D call TRBD1 (6 bases). Germline CDR1 and CDR2: LNHDA and SQIVND (reference sequence). The length of the CDR3 is 14 residues. V was cut by 4 bases and J by 1 base, with 10 bases left in between. The CDR3 sequence: CASSSRGQNTEAFF. In DNA, the CDR3 is TGTGCCAGTAGTAGTCGGGGGCAGAACACTGAAGCTTTCTTT.

V usage is TRBV7-2 and J usage is TRBJ2-3; the D is unclear. Trimming removed 2 bases from V and 0 bases from J, with 12 bases in between. Germline V gene lookup returns CDR1 SGHTA and CDR2 FQGNSA. The CDR3 is made up of 16 amino acids. CDR3 loop: CASSLNYLISTDTQYF. CDR3 sequence (DNA): TGTGCCAGCAGCTTAAATTATCTTATAAGCACAGATACGCAGTATTTT. Complete variable domain (other parts from reference TRBV7-2 and TRBJ2-3): GAGVSQSPSNKVTEKGKDVELRCDPISGHTALYWYRQSLGQGLEFLIYFQGNSAPDKSGLPSDRFSAERTGGSVSTLTIQRTQQEDSAVYLCASSLNYLISTDTQYFGPGTRLTVL.

The chain couples TRBV19 to TRBJ2-3; 7 bases are a match to TRBD2. Per germline, CDR1 LNHDA and CDR2 SQIVND (reference sequence). The CDR3 runs to 17 residues. J gave up 0 bases and V 2 bases, and 8 bases lay outside the gene matches. The CDR3 here is CASSISVAGYSTDTQYF. In DNA, the CDR3 is TGTGCCAGTAGTATATCGGTAGCGGGTTATAGCACAGATACGCAGTATTTT.

This chain joins TRBV7-9 and TRBJ2-3, with TRBD1 identical over 11 bases. Germline-derived CDR1 and CDR2 are SEHNR and FQNEAQ (reference sequence). The CDR3 covers 16 residues. J was trimmed by 3 bases and V by 6 bases; bases with no gene match: 8. DNA of the CDR3: TGTGCCAGCAGGAGATTCCGGGACAGGGGGACAGATACGCAGTATTTT. Translation: CASRRFRDRGTDTQYF.

The chain couples TRBV30 to TRBJ2-3; 11 bases map to TRBD2. This CDR3 is built from 15 residues. V gave up 5 bases and J gave up 5 bases; unmatched junction bases: 9. Germline V CDR1 and CDR2: GTSNPN, SVGIG (reference sequence). CDR3 amino acids: CAWVGTSGWIDTQYF. DNA of the CDR3: TGTGCCTGGGTCGGGACTAGCGGATGGATAGATACGCAGTATTTT. The full variable domain, completed using reference TRBV30 and TRBJ2-3, is SQTIHQWPATLVQPVGSPLSLECTVEGTSNPNLYWYRQAAGRGLQLLFYSVGIGQISSEVPQNLSASRPQDRQFILSSKKLLLSDSGFYLCAWVGTSGWIDTQYFGPGTRLTVL.

This rearrangement joins TRBV11-2 to TRBJ2-1, with TRBD2 matching 7 bases. Germline values: CDR1 SGHAT, CDR2 FQNNGV. The CDR3 consists of 16 residues. With V trimmed by 1 base and J by 10 bases, 13 bases remained unmatched. CDR3 DNA: TGTGCCAGCAGCTTAGCCTCTCTAGCGGCGAAATTGGAGCAGTTCTTC. Translating gives CASSLASLAAKLEQFF.

The CDR3 spells CASTTGWGNQPQHF. CDR3 nucleotides: TGTGCCAGCACAACAGGGTGGGGCAATCAGCCCCAGCATTTT. The chain employs TRBV28 and TRBJ1-5, with a possible D match to TRBD1 (6 bases). The CDR3 spans 14 residues. Trimming pared 7 bases from V and 2 bases from J, leaving 12 bases between. The germline gives CDR1 MDHEN, CDR2 SYDVKM. The full variable domain, with the rest looked up from reference TRBV28 and TRBJ1-5, is DVKVTQSSRYLVKRTGEKVFLECVQDMDHENMFWYRQDPGLGLRLIYFSYDVKMKEKGDIPEGYSVSREKKERFSLILESASTNQTSMYLCASTTGWGNQPQHFGDGTRLSIL.

Worth noting for this clone: The sample contains more than one DNA sequence encoding this CDR3. J is TRBJ2-5 and V is TRBV2; TRBD1 is a possible D gene (6 bases). Between the trimmed V and J ends, which lost 4 bases and 2 bases, there was a span of 8 bases. The CDR3 sequence is 13 residues long. The germline gives CDR1 SNHLY, CDR2 FYNNEI. CDR3 residues: CASSGQGQETQYF. The CDR3 DNA sequence: TGTGCCAGCAGTGGCCAGGGGCAAGAGACCCAGTACTTC.